The present T cell receptor beta chain was sequenced within a study of blood T cell repertoires in COVID-19. Study as a whole: Collection of acute and convalescent COVID-19 samples took place in the United States, Italy and Spain.

The V and J ends lost 8 bases and 0 bases respectively, with 10 bases between them. Germline CDR1 MNHEY, CDR2 SVGAGI. The CDR3 has 14 amino acids. The participants were between about 18 and 90 years old and came from roughly 25 US areas. Each participant's cohort was designated according to participant-reported clinical history. The sample holds a few counts of this clone. Authors' data handling: Amplified reference gene primers provided the basis for estimating nucleated cell counts. Generated by immunoSEQ multiplex PCR, the TCRdb table keeps only in-frame clones and is missing some. V, J and clone size are taken as reported in that table, and D and trimming were inferred from the DNA itself. The data show about 250,000 clones, over 85% seen once.

The sequenced sample consisted of PBMCs or T cells enriched from blood (not recorded which). This TCR was recovered from a woman aged 25 to 39 with acute COVID-19. This sequence joins TRBV6-5 and TRBJ1-4; D is unresolved. CDR3: CASGGPSTNEKLFF. The CDR3 DNA reads TGTGCCAGCGGCGGCCCCTCAACTAATGAAAAACTGTTTTTT.